Below are 8 T cell receptor beta chains sequenced from a single sample in a study of CD8 T cells in Susac syndrome. It was with random hexamers that 0.5 to 1 ug RNA was reverse transcribed. Each CDR3 protein is one row after TCRdb ran MiXCR on the immunoSEQ multiplex PCR reads. The sample has around 280,000 distinct CDR3 sequences, roughly 94% seen once. Sequences were obtained from CD4+ T cells from PBMCs. Receptor source: a human donor with multiple sclerosis.

In DNA form, the CDR3 reads TGTGCCAGCAGTGAATCGGAGCGATTCCAGTACTTC. It is translated as CASSESERFQYF. V gene TRBV2 combines with J gene TRBJ2-4; D gene uncertain. Germline CDR1 reads SNHLY; CDR2 reads FYNNEI. Trimming removed 2 bases from V and 13 bases from J, with 12 bases in between. The CDR3 runs to 12 residues.

This chain uses TRBV13 with TRBJ2-1, with D perhaps being TRBD1 or TRBD2 (5 bases each). Germline CDR1 is PRHDT and CDR2 is FYEKMQ (reference sequence). Trimming shortened V by 5 bases and J by 7 bases, and 27 bases separated the two germline ends. There are 18 residues in the CDR3. The CDR3 protein is CASSLRGGLALIPNEQFF. The DNA for the CDR3 is TGTGCCAGCAGCCTAAGGGGTGGGCTAGCCCTAATCCCTAATGAGCAGTTCTTC.

This clonotype was detected only once. The J gene is TRBJ2-7, the V gene TRBV5-1; 9 nucleotides match TRBD2. CDR1 and CDR2 (germline): SGHRS, YFSETQ. This CDR3 region has 18 residues. The trim removed 5 bases at V and 3 bases at J, leaving 18 bases unmatched. CDR3 DNA: TGCGCCAGCAGTTTGCGGTCGAAAGTAGCGGGAGAAGTCTACGAGCAGTACTTC. This sequence encodes CASSLRSKVAGEVYEQYF.

The chain uses TRBV20-1 and TRBJ2-5, with TRBD1 as a possible D gene (5 bases). V was clipped by 5 bases and J by 4 bases, with 11 bases between them. This CDR3 region has 12 residues. CDR1 and CDR2 (germline): DFQATT, SNEGSKA (reference sequence). DNA for the CDR3: TGCAGTGCTGCCCCTAGGGGAGAGACCCAGTACTTC. As protein: CSAAPRGETQYF.

The CDR3 nucleotides read TGTGCCAGCAGCAATTCTAGCGGGAGAGGGGATACGCAGTATTTT. Protein product: CASSNSSGRGDTQYF. The rearrangement links TRBV21-1 to TRBJ2-3; the table's D call, TRBD2, has no DNA check behind it. TRBV21-1 is recorded as a pseudogene. This CDR3 is built from 15 residues.

The chain links TRBV10-1 to TRBJ2-7; D unclear. Trimming removed 4 bases at V and 0 bases at J, with 7 bases between. The CDR3 is 13 residues long. The V gene's germline CDR1 is WNHNN and CDR2 SYGVQD (reference sequence). The CDR3 DNA follows: TGCGCCAGCAGTGCACCCAGCTCCTACGAGCAGTACTTC. This sequence encodes CASSAPSSYEQYF.

The CDR3 is CSARGTSGSSSYF. CDR3 nucleotide sequence: TGCAGTGCTAGGGGGACTAGCGGGAGCTCCTCGTACTTC. The gene calls are TRBV20-1 and TRBJ2-5; 14 bases map to TRBD2. Germline V lookup: CDR1 DFQATT, CDR2 SNEGSKA (reference sequence). With 3 bases clipped from V and 13 bases from J, the junction kept 7 bases outside the gene matches. This CDR3 has 13 residues.

The chain has TRBV11-3 and TRBJ2-5; 9 bases are shared with TRBD1. V was clipped by 5 bases and J by 3 bases; unmatched bases: 10. In germline, CDR1 is SGHNT, CDR2 YENEEA. The CDR3 sequence is 16 residues long. CDR3: CASSPRQGVGEETQYF. The DNA of the CDR3 is TGTGCCAGCAGCCCCCGACAGGGGGTAGGGGAAGAGACCCAGTACTTC.